Here is one TCR beta chain with its context. The target antigen is unknown. The sample belongs to a study of cytotoxic CD8 clonotypes in ibrutinib-treated CLL. The CDR3 is 15 amino acids. Trimming stripped 0 bases from V and 2 bases from J, with 11 bases between. The germline V gene has CDR1 MNHEY and CDR2 SVGAGI. Study-level points and caveats: Contraction or stability on treatment characterized the public clonotypes, which were uncommon.

Data came from immunoSEQ multiplex PCR; TCRdb stores just in-frame clones and leaves some out. The table has approximately 25,000 clones, about 69% seen once. The chain joins TRBV6-5 to TRBJ2-7; perhaps TRBD2 as D (5 bases). The TCR comes from a human donor with chronic lymphocytic leukemia. The sequencing used PBMCs, collected after 12 months of ibrutinib treatment. The CDR3 region has the DNA TGTGCCAGCAGTTACTCAAGCGGCGGACCCTACGAGCAGTACTTC. This gives the protein CASSYSSGGPYEQYF.